This TCR beta chain is drawn from a study of shared clonotypes between healthy human individuals. Replicate PCRs run on sorted subsets employed roughly 180 ng DNA, 25,000 to 35,000 T cell genomes. Data came from immunoSEQ multiplex PCR; TCRdb stores just in-frame clones and leaves some out. The sample consists of approximately 700,000 clones, about 80% of them appearing once. This clone came up a few times. The sequence was obtained from a woman in her 30s in good health. Sequenced input: memory CD4+ T cells sorted from blood. Subset in this sample: CD45RA-negative fraction.

The CDR3: CASSPGNRENYGYTF. For the CDR3, the DNA is TGTGCCAGCTCACCGGGGAACAGGGAGAACTATGGCTACACCTTC. V gene TRBV18 combines with J gene TRBJ1-2, with D possibly matching TRBD1 (6 bases). This CDR3 has 15 residues. Germline V lookup: CDR1 KGHSH, CDR2 LQKENI. Trimming shortened V by 3 bases and J by 2 bases, and 13 bases separated the two germline ends.